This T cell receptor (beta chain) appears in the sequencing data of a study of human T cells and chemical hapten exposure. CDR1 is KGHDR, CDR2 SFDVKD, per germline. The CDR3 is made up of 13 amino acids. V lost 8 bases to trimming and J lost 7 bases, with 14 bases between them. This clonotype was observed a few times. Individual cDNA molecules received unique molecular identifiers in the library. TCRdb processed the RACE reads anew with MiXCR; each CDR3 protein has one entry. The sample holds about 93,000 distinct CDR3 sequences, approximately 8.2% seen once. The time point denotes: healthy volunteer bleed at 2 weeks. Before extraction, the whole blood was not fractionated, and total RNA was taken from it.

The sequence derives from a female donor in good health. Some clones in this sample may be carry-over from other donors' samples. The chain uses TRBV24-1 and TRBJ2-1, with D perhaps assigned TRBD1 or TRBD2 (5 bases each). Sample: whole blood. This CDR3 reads CATIRQGPNEQFF. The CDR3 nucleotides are TGTGCCACCATCCGGCAGGGACCTAATGAGCAGTTCTTC.